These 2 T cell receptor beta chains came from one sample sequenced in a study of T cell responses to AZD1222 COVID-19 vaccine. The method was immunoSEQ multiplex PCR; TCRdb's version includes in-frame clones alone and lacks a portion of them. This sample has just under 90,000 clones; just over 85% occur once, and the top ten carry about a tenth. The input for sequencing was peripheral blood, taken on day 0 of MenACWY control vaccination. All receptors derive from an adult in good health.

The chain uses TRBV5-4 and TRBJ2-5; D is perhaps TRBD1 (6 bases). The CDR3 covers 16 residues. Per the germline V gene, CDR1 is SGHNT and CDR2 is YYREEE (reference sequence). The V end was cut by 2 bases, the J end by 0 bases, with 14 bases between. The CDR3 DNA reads TGTGCCAGCAGCTTTGTAGGGGGTGCGGACCAAGAGACCCAGTACTTC. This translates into CASSFVGGADQETQYF. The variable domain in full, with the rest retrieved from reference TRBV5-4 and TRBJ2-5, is ETGVTQSPTHLIKTRGQQVTLRCSSQSGHNTVSWYQQALGQGPQFIFQYYREEENGRGNFPPRFSGLQFPNYSSELNVNALELDDSALYLCASSFVGGADQETQYFGPGTRLLVL.

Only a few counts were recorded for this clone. The CDR3 reads CASSLARLGQTLLGETQYF. The CDR3 DNA sequence: TGTGCCAGCAGCTTAGCTCGGCTGGGACAGACCTTACTGGGGGAGACCCAGTACTTC. The J gene is TRBJ2-5, the V gene TRBV7-9; 7 bases line up with TRBD1. This CDR3 is 19 amino acids long. After removal of 0 bases from V and 5 bases from J, the junction contained 18 bases not matched to a gene. Per germline, CDR1 SEHNR and CDR2 FQNEAQ (reference sequence).